A selection of T cell receptor beta chains follows, all from one sample in a study of blood T cell repertoires in COVID-19. Data came from immunoSEQ multiplex PCR; TCRdb stores just in-frame clones and leaves some out. The sample has roughly 330,000 clones, approximately 88% seen once. The sequencing input was peripheral blood. These receptors came from a man aged 18 to 29 who had recovered from COVID-19. CDR3s include the opening cysteine and the closing phenylalanine or tryptophan. The D gene is left open where the match is weak. Clone size is given for some rows only: seen once, a few or many times, or a class if the clone is expanded.

>.|TRBD1|TRBV4-1|TRBJ2-7|15
CASSQEGTGGGEQYF
TGCGCCAGCAGCCAAGAAGGGACAGGGGGAGGCGAGCAGTACTTC
>.|TRBD2|TRBV7-9|TRBJ2-1|16
CASRISGRAVGSEQFF
TGTGCCAGCAGAATAAGCGGGAGGGCCGTGGGAAGTGAGCAGTTCTTC
>.|.|TRBV7-9|TRBJ1-1|13
CASSNRDNTEAFF
TGTGCCAGCAGCAACAGAGACAACACTGAAGCTTTCTTT
>once|.|TRBV18|TRBJ2-3|14
CASSQVGDTDTQYF
TGTGCCAGCTCACAGGTCGGGGACACAGATACGCAGTATTTT
>.|TRBD2|TRBV6-4|TRBJ2-1|17
CASSDSVAGGPLNEQFF
TGTGCCAGCAGTGACTCGGTAGCGGGGGGCCCTCTCAATGAGCAGTTCTTC
>.|.|TRBV29-1|TRBJ2-6|13
CSVRGLGANVLTF
TGCAGCGTTCGGGGTTTGGGGGCCAACGTCCTGACTTTC
>.|.|TRBV27|TRBJ1-1|14
CASSFQGANTEAFF
TGTGCCAGCAGTTTCCAGGGTGCGAACACTGAAGCTTTCTTT
>.|.|TRBV29-1|TRBJ2-3|15
CSVDIQGYSTDTQYF
TGCAGCGTTGATATTCAGGGCTACAGCACAGATACGCAGTATTTT
>few|TRBD2|TRBV7-9|TRBJ2-2|18
CASSLLAGEAPNTGELFF
TGTGCCAGCAGCTTACTAGCGGGAGAGGCGCCGAACACCGGGGAGCTGTTTTTT
>.|.|TRBV6-6|TRBJ2-2|14
CASSYTTFIGELFF
TGTGCCAGCAGTTACACGACATTCATTGGGGAGCTGTTTTTT
>.|TRBD2|TRBV6-2/TRBV6-3|TRBJ2-5|15
CASSPLADYQETQYF
TGTGCCAGCAGCCCACTAGCGGACTACCAAGAGACCCAGTACTTC
>.|TRBD2|TRBV19|TRBJ2-2|16
CASSTGEGPNTGELFF
TGTGCCAGTAGTACCGGGGAGGGCCCGAACACCGGGGAGCTGTTTTTT
>once|TRBD2|TRBV5-1|TRBJ2-7|19
CASSRDPTGTSAPNYEQYF
TGCGCCAGCAGCAGGGACCCCACCGGGACTAGCGCGCCCAACTACGAGCAGTACTTC